Below, 5 T cell receptor beta chains from the same sample are listed, as sequenced in a study of blood T cell repertoires in COVID-19. The data were produced by immunoSEQ multiplex PCR, yet TCRdb's version contains in-frame clones alone and is incomplete. The table shows 200,000 to 300,000 clones, with 75% to 90% occurring only once. Material: peripheral blood. All receptors derive from a man under 40 with active or convalescent COVID-19.

The rearrangement joins TRBV5-1 to TRBJ1-4; D unresolved. Trimming removed 0 bases from V and 8 bases from J, with 8 bases in between. The germline V gene encodes CDR1 SGHRS and CDR2 YFSETQ. The CDR3 sequence is 13 residues long. The CDR3 here is CASSLGSGEKLFF. Here the CDR3 DNA reads TGCGCCAGCAGCTTGGGGTCGGGGGAAAAACTGTTTTTT.

The rearrangement joins TRBV6-1 to TRBJ2-5; tentatively, D is TRBD2 (5 bases). The V gene's germline CDR1 is MNHNS and CDR2 SASEGT. The germline V and J ends were trimmed by 4 bases and 1 base, with 19 bases remaining between them. This CDR3 has 17 amino acids. The CDR3 nucleotides read TGTGCCAGCAGTGTTGGACTCAACCCCTTGTCCCAAGAGACCCAGTACTTC. Translation gives CASSVGLNPLSQETQYF.

The chain is built from TRBV6-1 and TRBJ1-1; D gene ambiguous. The CDR3 length is 13 residues. V was clipped by 1 base and J by 4 bases, with 7 bases between them. CDR1 MNHNS and CDR2 SASEGT come from the germline V gene. Here the CDR3 DNA reads TGTGCCAGCAGTGAAGTTTCAGGCACTGAAGCTTTCTTT. Translation: CASSEVSGTEAFF.

The CDR3 DNA is TGTGCCAGCAGCCCCAACGAGGGACAACTCCAAGAGACCCAGTACTTC. Its translation is CASSPNEGQLQETQYF. The gene calls are TRBV7-4 and TRBJ2-5, with a tentative D call TRBD1 (6 bases). CDR1 is SGHVT, CDR2 SQSDAQ, per germline. The CDR3 has 16 amino acids. The V and J ends lost 5 bases and 1 base respectively, with 17 bases between them.

This chain connects TRBV9 to TRBJ1-6; D is undetermined. The CDR3 covers 12 residues. V gave up 3 bases and J gave up 9 bases, with 7 bases separating them. The germline V gene has CDR1 SGDLS and CDR2 YYNGEE. The CDR3 DNA reads as TGTGCCAGCAGCGCGGAGGGTTCACCCCTCCACTTT. Residues: CASSAEGSPLHF.